This TCR beta chain was documented in a study of T-cell memory formation after mild COVID-19. Study-level background: TCR clusters largely stayed donor specific. The study's findings and limits: For second-wave clones that peaked at day 37, SARS-CoV-2 specificity went unverified. Clones that got smaller from day 15 to 85 had even CD4/CD8, while clones growing later tipped toward CD4+.

This clonotype was observed a handful of times. What it binds is unknown. The germline V gene has CDR1 SGDLS and CDR2 YYNGEE. The CDR3 consists of 16 residues. Trimming stripped 0 bases from V and 0 bases from J, with 12 bases between. TCRdb fed the 5' RACE reads into MiXCR, producing one record per CDR3 protein. The profile shows 350,000 to 500,000 distinct CDR3 sequences, 20% to 30% of them singletons. The sequence came from an adult woman who had mild COVID-19 (a few samples of this study predate the infection). Cell type and time point are not known. Sequenced input: PBMCs or a T cell subset sorted from them (not recorded which). J is TRBJ2-5 and V is TRBV9; a possible D gene is TRBD2 (6 bases). CDR3 sequence: CASSVDGSGYQETQYF. The DNA of the CDR3 is TGTGCCAGCAGCGTAGACGGGAGTGGGTACCAAGAGACCCAGTACTTC.